The sequence of this T cell receptor (beta chain) was determined in a study of shared clonotypes between healthy human individuals. The study's findings and limits: Non-shared clonotypes showed lower generation probabilities than clonotypes common to all four donors. Tissues were not sampled, only blood, and their repertoires likely differ.

Some clones are missing from TCRdb's copy, which holds only in-frame ones; the method was immunoSEQ multiplex PCR. The table lists some 2,000,000 clones, roughly 94% of them singletons. This clone was seen only a few times. Its antigen is not known. Other DNA sequences in the same sample also yield this CDR3. CDR1 is SEHNR, CDR2 FQNEAQ, per germline (reference sequence). The V end lost 5 bases, the J end lost 3 bases, and 4 bases lay between the germline ends. This CDR3 spans 12 amino acids. As defined, naive CD8 cells were CD45RO-negative and positively selected for CCR7, with terminally differentiated effector memory CD45RA+ cells excluded.

The TCR was taken from a man between 18 and 29 years old in good health. The V call is TRBV7-9, the J call TRBJ2-2; D gene uncertain. The source material was naive CD8+ T cells sorted from blood. In DNA form, the CDR3 reads TGTGCCAGCAGCCCCCACACCGGGGAGCTGTTTTTT. It encodes CASSPHTGELFF.